This T cell receptor (beta chain) came from a study of control samples from healthy donors and cancer patients. This CDR3 is 14 amino acids long. Per germline, CDR1 SGHRS and CDR2 YFSETQ. Trimming at V came to 0 bases and at J to 7 bases, leaving 5 bases not matched to a gene. Here immunoSEQ multiplex PCR was the method, and the copy in TCRdb shows in-frame clones only, minus some. The sample includes 120,000 or so clones, 85% to 90% of them seen just once. This sequence originates from a man aged 25-40 years in good health. The specimen sequenced was blood. This chain links TRBV5-1 with TRBJ2-5; TRBD2 matches at 8 bases. CDR3 coding DNA: TGCGCCAGCAGCTTGGACACGGGAGGGGGGACCCAGTACTTC. Amino acid sequence: CASSLDTGGGTQYF.